This T cell receptor beta chain was captured in a study of response to subunit inactivated influenza vaccine. Germline V gene sequence: CDR1 ENHRY, CDR2 SYGVKD. CDR3 length: 15 amino acids. The trim removed 6 bases at V and 5 bases at J, leaving 6 bases unmatched. Whole-study findings and limits: After each seasonal influenza vaccination, few new T cells are recruited, the authors suggested.

TCRdb passed the RT-PCR reads through MiXCR, listing each CDR3 protein once. Here the sample spans roughly 460,000 distinct CDR3 sequences, roughly 11% being singletons. A remark on this clonotype: The antigen is undetermined.

The chain has TRBV10-3 and TRBJ2-1; 11 bases fit TRBD2. Here the sequenced sample was PBMCs from blood, taken roughly 48 days after vaccination. This clonotype was obtained from a man aged 50 to 60 who received an inactivated influenza vaccine. The CDR3 loop is CAIRDLAGGNNEQFF. Written as DNA, the CDR3 is TGTGCCATCAGGGATCTAGCGGGAGGAAACAATGAGCAGTTCTTC.